This is a list of T cell receptor beta chains from one sample in a study of cytomegalovirus exposure and HLA in healthy donors. TCRdb keeps only in-frame clones here, not all; method: immunoSEQ multiplex PCR. In the table there are 120,000 or so clones, approximately 79% of which are singletons. Source material: PBMCs. The receptors originated from a man aged 25-45 years in good health and CMV-seropositive. CDR3s include the opening cysteine and the closing phenylalanine or tryptophan. Fields, in order: D gene, J gene, clone size, V gene, CDR3 protein, CDR3 DNA. D genes are given only for firm matches. Clone size is shown for a subset of rows, as once, few, many or a class of expanded clone.

>TRBD2|TRBJ2-5|NA|TRBV2
CASTPGLAGEETQYF
TGTGCCAGCACCCCGGGACTAGCGGGGGAAGAGACCCAGTACTTC
>TRBD1|TRBJ1-2|NA|TRBV2
CASSAGQGGYGYTF
TGTGCCAGCAGTGCAGGACAGGGGGGCTATGGCTACACCTTC
>NA|TRBJ2-6|NA|TRBV7-3
CASSSPGFPVLTF
TGTGCCAGCAGCTCACCAGGATTCCCTGTCCTGACTTTC
>NA|TRBJ2-4|NA|TRBV6-1
CASIQGRGAKNIQYF
TGTGCCAGCATCCAGGGTAGGGGCGCCAAAAACATTCAGTACTTC
>TRBD1|TRBJ2-7|NA|TRBV30
CAWSTDRAFYEQYF
TGTGCCTGGAGTACGGACAGGGCGTTCTACGAGCAGTACTTC
>NA|TRBJ2-3|NA|TRBV5-1
CASSRLDSDTDTQYF
TGCGCCAGCAGCCGCCTGGACAGCGACACAGATACGCAGTATTTT
>TRBD2|TRBJ2-3|NA|TRBV9
CASRPMSGGADTQYF
TGTGCCAGCAGGCCCATGAGCGGGGGGGCAGATACGCAGTATTTT
>NA|TRBJ2-7|many|TRBV5-1
CASSSGTAHEQYF
TGCGCCAGCAGCTCGGGGACTGCTCACGAGCAGTACTTC
>TRBD1|TRBJ2-3|NA|TRBV9
CASSVDQGAWDTQYF
TGTGCCAGCAGCGTAGATCAGGGGGCGTGGGATACGCAGTATTTT
>NA|TRBJ1-1|NA|TRBV6-1
CASSEALLVGTKNTEAFF
TGTGCCAGCAGTGAAGCGCTTCTTGTAGGGACAAAAAACACTGAAGCTTTCTTT
>TRBD1|TRBJ2-1|NA|TRBV30
CAWSLRGPQNEQFF
TGTGCCTGGAGTCTGAGGGGGCCCCAGAATGAGCAGTTCTTC
>NA|TRBJ2-3|NA|TRBV9
CASSVALADTQYF
TGTGCCAGCAGCGTAGCTCTAGCAGATACGCAGTATTTT
>NA|TRBJ2-7|NA|TRBV6-6
CASSYSAGKTRHEQYF
TGTGCCAGCAGTTATTCGGCAGGGAAGACTCGCCACGAGCAGTACTTC
>NA|TRBJ2-7|few|TRBV19
CASSTSRGSYEQYF
TGTGCCAGTAGTACGTCCAGAGGCTCCTACGAGCAGTACTTC
>TRBD2|TRBJ2-3|NA|TRBV7-9
CASSLYGGGADTQYF
TGTGCCAGCAGCTTGTACGGGGGGGGTGCAGATACGCAGTATTTT
>TRBD1|TRBJ2-5|NA|TRBV5-4
CASSPSVQGRETQYF
TGTGCCAGCAGTCCCTCAGTACAGGGGAGAGAGACCCAGTACTTC
>TRBD1|TRBJ2-1|NA|TRBV5-1
CASSFGTGSNEQFF
TGCGCCAGCAGCTTCGGGACAGGGAGCAATGAGCAGTTCTTC
>NA|TRBJ1-5|once|TRBV27
CASSPDSGNQPQHF
TGTGCCAGCAGCCCGGACAGTGGCAATCAGCCCCAGCATTTT
>NA|TRBJ1-1|NA|TRBV6-1
CASSEVNRVTEAFF
TGTGCCAGCAGTGAAGTGAACAGGGTTACTGAAGCTTTCTTT
>NA|TRBJ2-2|NA|TRBV4-1
CASSQGGGRTGELFF
TGCGCCAGCAGCCAAGGGGGGGGCCGCACCGGGGAGCTGTTTTTT
>NA|TRBJ2-3|NA|TRBV25-1
CASSYGVGTDTQYF
TGTGCCAGCAGTTACGGGGTAGGCACAGATACGCAGTATTTT
>NA|TRBJ1-6|NA|TRBV4-3
CASSQDTGNNSPLHF
TGCGCCAGCAGCCAAGACACAGGAAATAATTCACCCCTCCACTTT
>TRBD1|TRBJ2-7|NA|TRBV9
CASSDPLGGRYEQYF
TGTGCCAGCAGCGACCCTCTAGGGGGCCGCTACGAGCAGTACTTC
>NA|TRBJ2-7|NA|TRBV10-2
CASGSSEVNEQYF
TGCGCCAGCGGGAGTTCAGAGGTTAACGAGCAGTACTTC
>TRBD2|TRBJ2-7|few|TRBV7-2
CASRQGTSGGYEQYF
TGTGCCAGCAGACAGGGGACTAGCGGGGGCTACGAGCAGTACTTC
>TRBD1|TRBJ2-5|NA|TRBV5-1
CASSNRQGGAGETQYF
TGCGCCAGCAGCAATCGACAGGGGGGCGCGGGGGAGACCCAGTACTTC
>NA|TRBJ1-6|few|TRBV30
CAYRQGNYNSPLHF
TGTGCCTATAGGCAGGGTAACTATAATTCACCCCTCCACTTT
>TRBD1|TRBJ1-2|NA|TRBV5-1
CASSFRGTYGYTF
TGCGCCAGCAGCTTCAGGGGGACCTATGGCTACACCTTC
>NA|TRBJ2-1|NA|TRBV7-3
CASSLTAGNEQFF
TGTGCCAGCAGCTTAACTGCGGGTAATGAGCAGTTCTTC
>NA|TRBJ1-1|NA|TRBV30
CAWGQTNTEAFF
TGTGCCTGGGGACAGACGAACACTGAAGCTTTCTTT
>TRBD1|TRBJ2-7|NA|TRBV19
CASSMDRDYEQYF
TGTGCCAGTAGTATGGACAGGGACTACGAGCAGTACTTC
>NA|TRBJ2-4|NA|TRBV2
CASSDLLPGGPNIQYF
TGTGCCAGCAGTGACCTGCTCCCAGGGGGGCCAAACATTCAGTACTTC
>TRBD1|TRBJ1-2|NA|TRBV29-1
CSAPPTGGNGYTF
TGCAGCGCTCCCCCGACAGGGGGAAATGGCTACACCTTC
>NA|TRBJ1-5|NA|TRBV11-2
CASAGHSNQPQHF
TGTGCCAGCGCTGGGCATAGCAATCAGCCCCAGCATTTT
>TRBD1|TRBJ1-1|NA|TRBV19
CASQGQGIAEAFF
TGTGCCAGCCAGGGACAGGGGATCGCTGAAGCTTTCTTT
>NA|TRBJ1-2|few|TRBV19
CASSIDGNYGYTF
TGTGCCAGTAGTATAGACGGTAACTATGGCTACACCTTC
>NA|TRBJ2-1|NA|TRBV7-9
CASSLGQGSSYNEQFF
TGTGCCAGCAGCTTGGGTCAGGGAAGCTCCTACAATGAGCAGTTCTTC
>NA|TRBJ2-1|NA|TRBV4-1
CASSVRILAANEQFF
TGCGCCAGCAGCGTTCGAATACTAGCTGCCAATGAGCAGTTCTTC
>TRBD1|TRBJ2-5|NA|TRBV19
CASRTGGGETQYF
TGTGCCAGTAGGACAGGGGGCGGAGAGACCCAGTACTTC
>NA|TRBJ2-5|once|TRBV5-4
CASSLVSRETQYF
TGTGCCAGCAGCTTGGTATCCCGGGAGACCCAGTACTTC
>TRBD1|TRBJ2-2|NA|TRBV5-1
CASRGDRVKNTGELFF
TGCGCCAGCAGGGGAGACAGGGTGAAGAACACCGGGGAGCTGTTTTTT
>TRBD2|TRBJ2-1|few|TRBV5-1
CASSQPTGTSGDNEQFF
TGCGCCAGCAGCCAACCTACCGGGACTAGCGGGGACAATGAGCAGTTCTTC
>NA|TRBJ1-6|NA|TRBV7-5
CVRSAGVAPSSYNSPLHF
TGTGTCAGAAGCGCAGGGGTCGCTCCGAGCTCCTATAATTCACCCCTCCACTTT
>NA|TRBJ1-2|NA|TRBV6-5
CASTPGGTGAGYTF
TGTGCCAGCACCCCGGGGGGGACTGGGGCCGGCTACACCTTC
>TRBD2|TRBJ2-1|NA|TRBV25-1
CASSDPGLADNEQFF
TGTGCCAGCAGTGATCCTGGACTAGCGGACAATGAGCAGTTCTTC
>NA|TRBJ2-1|NA|TRBV27
CASSPDRYNEQFF
TGTGCCAGCAGTCCAGACAGATACAATGAGCAGTTCTTC
>NA|TRBJ1-1|NA|TRBV7-9
CASSGKPEAFF
TGTGCCAGCTCCGGGAAACCTGAAGCTTTCTTT
>TRBD1|TRBJ2-1|NA|TRBV25-1
CASSEYLQGDEQFF
TGTGCCAGCAGTGAGTACCTACAGGGGGATGAGCAGTTCTTC
>NA|TRBJ2-7|few|TRBV2
CASSPIYEQYF
TGTGCCAGCAGTCCAATTTACGAGCAGTACTTC
>NA|TRBJ1-6|once|TRBV5-3
CARSPRDGQNSPLHF
TGTGCCAGAAGCCCGCGGGACGGCCAAAATTCACCCCTCCACTTT
>NA|TRBJ2-7|NA|TRBV5-6
CASSPLARSYEQYF
TGTGCCAGCAGCCCGCTAGCGCGCTCCTACGAGCAGTACTTC
>NA|TRBJ2-7|NA|TRBV27
CASSLIGDTYEQYF
TGTGCCAGCAGTTTAATTGGGGACACGTACGAGCAGTACTTC
>NA|TRBJ2-3|NA|TRBV7-9
CSSSSPTGDTQYF
TGTTCCAGCAGCTCCCCAACGGGGGATACGCAGTATTTT
>NA|TRBJ2-7|NA|TRBV5-1
CASSLEFGQSYEQYF
TGCGCCAGCAGCTTGGAGTTCGGTCAATCCTACGAGCAGTACTTC
>NA|TRBJ2-7|NA|TRBV11-2
CASSFVNSYEQYF
TGTGCCAGCAGCTTTGTCAACTCCTACGAGCAGTACTTC